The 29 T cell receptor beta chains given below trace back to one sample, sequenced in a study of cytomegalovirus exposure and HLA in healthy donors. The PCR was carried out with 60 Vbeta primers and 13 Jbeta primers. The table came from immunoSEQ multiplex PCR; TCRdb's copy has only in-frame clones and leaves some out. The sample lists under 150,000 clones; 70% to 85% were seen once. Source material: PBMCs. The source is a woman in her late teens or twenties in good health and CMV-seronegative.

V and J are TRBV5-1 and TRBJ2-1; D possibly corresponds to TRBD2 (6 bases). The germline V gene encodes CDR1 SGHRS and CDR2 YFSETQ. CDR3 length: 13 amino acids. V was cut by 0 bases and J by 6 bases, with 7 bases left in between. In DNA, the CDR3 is TGCGCCAGCAGCTTGGGGGGGGTCAATGAGCAGTTCTTC. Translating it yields CASSLGGVNEQFF.

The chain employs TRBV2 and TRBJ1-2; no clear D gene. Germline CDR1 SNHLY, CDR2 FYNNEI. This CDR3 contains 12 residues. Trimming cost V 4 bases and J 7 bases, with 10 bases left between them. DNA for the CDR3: TGTGCCAGCAGTGTAAGGGAGGGTGGCTACACCTTC. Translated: CASSVREGGYTF.

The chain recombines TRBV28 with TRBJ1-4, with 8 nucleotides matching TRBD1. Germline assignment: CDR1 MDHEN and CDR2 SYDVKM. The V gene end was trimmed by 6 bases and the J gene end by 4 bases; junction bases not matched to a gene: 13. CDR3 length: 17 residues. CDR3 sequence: CASSQSTGTGVNEKLFF. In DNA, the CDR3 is TGTGCCAGCAGCCAATCGACAGGGACAGGTGTTAATGAAAAACTGTTTTTT.

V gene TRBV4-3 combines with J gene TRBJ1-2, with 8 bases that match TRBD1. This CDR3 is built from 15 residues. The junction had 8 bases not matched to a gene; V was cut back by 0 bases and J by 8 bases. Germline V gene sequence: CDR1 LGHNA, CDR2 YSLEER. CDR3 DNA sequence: TGCGCCAGCAGCCAAGATTCCGGACAGGGAATAGGCTACACCTTC. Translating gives CASSQDSGQGIGYTF.

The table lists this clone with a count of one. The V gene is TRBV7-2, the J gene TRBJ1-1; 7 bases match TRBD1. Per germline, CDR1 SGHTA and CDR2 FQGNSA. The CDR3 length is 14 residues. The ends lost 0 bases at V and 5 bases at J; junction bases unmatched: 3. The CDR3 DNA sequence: TGTGCCAGCAGCTTAGCAAGGGGACAGACTGAAGCTTTCTTT. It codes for CASSLARGQTEAFF.

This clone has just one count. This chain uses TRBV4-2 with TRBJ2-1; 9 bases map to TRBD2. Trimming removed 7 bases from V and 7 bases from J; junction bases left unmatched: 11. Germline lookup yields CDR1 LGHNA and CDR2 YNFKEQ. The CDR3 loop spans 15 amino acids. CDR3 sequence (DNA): TGTGCCAGCAACCCCCGGCGGGAGGGCCGGAATGAGCAGTTCTTC. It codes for CASNPRREGRNEQFF.

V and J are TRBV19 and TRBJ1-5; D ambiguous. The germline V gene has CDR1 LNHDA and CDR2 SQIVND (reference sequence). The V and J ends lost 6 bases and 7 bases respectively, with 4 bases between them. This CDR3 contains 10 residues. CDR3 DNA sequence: TGTGCCAGTAGGAGACAGCCCCAGCATTTT. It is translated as CASRRQPQHF.

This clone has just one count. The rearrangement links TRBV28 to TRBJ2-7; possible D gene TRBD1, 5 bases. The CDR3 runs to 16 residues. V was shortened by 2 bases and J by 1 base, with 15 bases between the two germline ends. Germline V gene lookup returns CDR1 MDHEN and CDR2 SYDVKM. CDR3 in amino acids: CASSLKGSGKSYEQYF. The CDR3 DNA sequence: TGTGCCAGCAGTTTAAAGGGGTCAGGGAAGTCCTACGAGCAGTACTTC.

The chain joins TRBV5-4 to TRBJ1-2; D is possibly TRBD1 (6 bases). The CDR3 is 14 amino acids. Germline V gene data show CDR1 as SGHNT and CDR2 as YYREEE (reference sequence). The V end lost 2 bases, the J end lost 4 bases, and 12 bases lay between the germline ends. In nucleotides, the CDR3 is TGTGCCAGCAGCTTTAGGACAGCACTCTATGGCTACACCTTC. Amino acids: CASSFRTALYGYTF.

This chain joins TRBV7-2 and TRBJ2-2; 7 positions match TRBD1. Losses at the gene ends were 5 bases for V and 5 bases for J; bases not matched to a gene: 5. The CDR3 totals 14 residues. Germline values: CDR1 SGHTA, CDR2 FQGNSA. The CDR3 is CASSETGLTGELFF. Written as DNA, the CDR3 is TGTGCCAGCAGCGAGACAGGGTTGACCGGGGAGCTGTTTTTT.

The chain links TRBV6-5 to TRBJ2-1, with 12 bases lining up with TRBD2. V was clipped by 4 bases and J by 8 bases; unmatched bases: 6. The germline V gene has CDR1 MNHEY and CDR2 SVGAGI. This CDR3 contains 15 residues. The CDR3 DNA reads TGTGCCAGCAGTTTATCTAGCGGGGGGGCCTATGAGCAGTTCTTC. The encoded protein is CASSLSSGGAYEQFF.

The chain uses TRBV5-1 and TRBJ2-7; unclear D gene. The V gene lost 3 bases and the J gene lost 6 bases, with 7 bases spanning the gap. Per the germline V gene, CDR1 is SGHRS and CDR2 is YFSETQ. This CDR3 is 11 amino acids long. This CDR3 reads CASSSQFEQYF. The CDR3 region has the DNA TGCGCCAGCAGCTCTCAGTTCGAGCAGTACTTC.

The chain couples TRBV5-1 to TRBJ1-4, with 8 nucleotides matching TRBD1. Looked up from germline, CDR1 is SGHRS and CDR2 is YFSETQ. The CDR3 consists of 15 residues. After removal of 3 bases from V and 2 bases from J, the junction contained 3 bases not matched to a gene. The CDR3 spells CASSSGQGTNEKLFF. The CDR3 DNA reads TGCGCCAGCAGCTCTGGACAGGGCACTAATGAAAAACTGTTTTTT.

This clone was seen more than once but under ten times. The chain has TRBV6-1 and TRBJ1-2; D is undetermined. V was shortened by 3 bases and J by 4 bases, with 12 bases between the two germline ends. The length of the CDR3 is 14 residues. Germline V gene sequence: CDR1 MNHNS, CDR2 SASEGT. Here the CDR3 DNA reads TGTGCCAGCAGTGATGGTCGGAACAGCTATGGCTACACCTTC. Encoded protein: CASSDGRNSYGYTF.

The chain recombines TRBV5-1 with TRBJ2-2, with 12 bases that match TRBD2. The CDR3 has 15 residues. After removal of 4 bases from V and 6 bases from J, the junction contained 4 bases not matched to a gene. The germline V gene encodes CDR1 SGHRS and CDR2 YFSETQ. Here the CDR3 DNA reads TGCGCCAGCAGCCAGACTAGCGGGAGTGCCGGGGAGCTGTTTTTT. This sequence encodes CASSQTSGSAGELFF. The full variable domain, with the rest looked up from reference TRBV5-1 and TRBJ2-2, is KAGVTQTPRYLIKTRGQQVTLSCSPISGHRSVSWYQQTPGQGLQFLFEYFSETQRNKGNFPGRFSGRQFSNSRSEMNVSTLELGDSALYLCASSQTSGSAGELFFGEGSRLTVL.

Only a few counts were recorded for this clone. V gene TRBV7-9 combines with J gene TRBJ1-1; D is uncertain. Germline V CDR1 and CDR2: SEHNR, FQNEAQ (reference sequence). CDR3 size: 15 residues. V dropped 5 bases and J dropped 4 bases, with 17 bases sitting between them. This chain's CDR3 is CASSPMRARGTEAFF. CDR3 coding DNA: TGTGCCAGCAGCCCCATGAGGGCGCGGGGCACTGAAGCTTTCTTT.

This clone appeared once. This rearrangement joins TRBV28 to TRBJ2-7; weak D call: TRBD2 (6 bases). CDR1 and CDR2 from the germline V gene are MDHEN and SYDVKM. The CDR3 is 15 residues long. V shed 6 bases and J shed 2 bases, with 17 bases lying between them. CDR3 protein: CASSSIGGSAYEQYF. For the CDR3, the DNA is TGTGCCAGCAGCTCCATAGGAGGGTCAGCCTACGAGCAGTACTTC.

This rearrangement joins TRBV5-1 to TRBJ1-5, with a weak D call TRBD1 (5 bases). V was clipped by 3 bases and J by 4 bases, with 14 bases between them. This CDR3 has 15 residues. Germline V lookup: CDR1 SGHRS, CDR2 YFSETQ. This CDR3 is CASSWGDVPNQPQHF. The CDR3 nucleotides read TGCGCCAGCAGCTGGGGGGACGTCCCTAATCAGCCCCAGCATTTT.

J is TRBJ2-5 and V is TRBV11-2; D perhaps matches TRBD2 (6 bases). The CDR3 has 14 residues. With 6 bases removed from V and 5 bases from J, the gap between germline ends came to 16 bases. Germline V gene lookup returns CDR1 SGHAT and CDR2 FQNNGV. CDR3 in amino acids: CASRVSGGRETQYF. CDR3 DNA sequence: TGTGCCAGCAGGGTTAGCGGAGGACGCGAGACCCAGTACTTC.

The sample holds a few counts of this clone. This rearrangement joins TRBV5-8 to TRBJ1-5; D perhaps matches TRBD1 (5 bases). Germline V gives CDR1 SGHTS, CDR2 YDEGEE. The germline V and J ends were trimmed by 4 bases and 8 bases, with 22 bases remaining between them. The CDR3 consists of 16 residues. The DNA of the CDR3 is TGTGCCAGCAGCCCGGGTACGGGGGGGAACGGGGAGCCCCAGCATTTT. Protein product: CASSPGTGGNGEPQHF. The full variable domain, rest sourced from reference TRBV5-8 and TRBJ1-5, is EAGVTQSPTHLIKTRGQQATLRCSPISGHTSVYWYQQALGLGLQFLLWYDEGEERNRGNFPPRFSGRQFPNYSSELNVNALELEDSALYLCASSPGTGGNGEPQHFGDGTRLSIL.

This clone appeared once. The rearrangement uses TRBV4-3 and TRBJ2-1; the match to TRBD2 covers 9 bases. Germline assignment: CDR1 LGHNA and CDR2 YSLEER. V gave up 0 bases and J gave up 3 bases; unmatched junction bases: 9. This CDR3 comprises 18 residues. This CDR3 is CASSQDPGLAGNYNEQFF. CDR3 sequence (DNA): TGCGCCAGCAGCCAAGATCCGGGGCTAGCGGGGAACTACAATGAGCAGTTCTTC.

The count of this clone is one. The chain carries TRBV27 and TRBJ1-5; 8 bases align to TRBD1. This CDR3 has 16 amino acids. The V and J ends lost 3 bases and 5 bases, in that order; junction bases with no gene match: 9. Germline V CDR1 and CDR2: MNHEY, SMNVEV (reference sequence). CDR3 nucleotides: TGTGCCAGCAGTTTTGTTTACAGGGGGAGAGATCAGCCCCAGCATTTT. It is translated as CASSFVYRGRDQPQHF.

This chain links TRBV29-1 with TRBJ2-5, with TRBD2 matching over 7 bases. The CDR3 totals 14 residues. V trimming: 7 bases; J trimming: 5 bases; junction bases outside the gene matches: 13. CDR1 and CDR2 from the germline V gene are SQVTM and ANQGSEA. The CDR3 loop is CSASRGRVGETQYF. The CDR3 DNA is TGCAGCGCCTCACGTGGGAGGGTGGGGGAGACCCAGTACTTC.

CDR3 sequence (DNA): TGTGCCAGCAGCTTAGATGGCAGGGTTAGGAAAGCTTTCTTT. This codes for CASSLDGRVRKAFF. The chain joins TRBV13 to TRBJ1-1; a possible D gene is TRBD1 (5 bases). CDR1 is PRHDT, CDR2 FYEKMQ, per germline (reference sequence). Trimming stripped 1 base from V and 9 bases from J, with 15 bases between. The length of the CDR3 is 14 residues.

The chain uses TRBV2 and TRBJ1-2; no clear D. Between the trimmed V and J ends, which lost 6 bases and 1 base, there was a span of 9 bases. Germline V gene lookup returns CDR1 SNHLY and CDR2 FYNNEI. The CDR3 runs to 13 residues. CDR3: CASSVQLNYGYTF. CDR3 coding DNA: TGTGCCAGCAGCGTACAGCTTAACTATGGCTACACCTTC.

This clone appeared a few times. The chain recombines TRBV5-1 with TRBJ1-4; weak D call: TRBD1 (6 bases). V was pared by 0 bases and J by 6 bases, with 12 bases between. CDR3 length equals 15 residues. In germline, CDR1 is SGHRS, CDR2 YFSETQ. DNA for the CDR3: TGCGCCAGCAGCTTGGGGAACAGGGCGGATGAAAAACTGTTTTTT. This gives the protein CASSLGNRADEKLFF.

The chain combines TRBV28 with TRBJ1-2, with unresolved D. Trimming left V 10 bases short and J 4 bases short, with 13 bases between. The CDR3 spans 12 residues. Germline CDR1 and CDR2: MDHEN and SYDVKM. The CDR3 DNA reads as TGTGCCACCAAAGAAACTGGCTATGGCTACACCTTC. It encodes CATKETGYGYTF.

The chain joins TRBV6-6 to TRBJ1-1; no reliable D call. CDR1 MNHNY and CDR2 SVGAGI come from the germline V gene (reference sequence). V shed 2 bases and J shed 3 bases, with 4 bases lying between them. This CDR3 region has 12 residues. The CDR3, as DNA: TGTGCCAGCAGTTACCCGTACACTGAAGCTTTCTTT. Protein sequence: CASSYPYTEAFF.

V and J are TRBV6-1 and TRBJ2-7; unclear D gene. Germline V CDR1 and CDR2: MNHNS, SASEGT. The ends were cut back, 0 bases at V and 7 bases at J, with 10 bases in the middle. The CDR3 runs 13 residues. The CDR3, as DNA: TGTGCCAGCAGTGAAGCAAACTTGGAGGAGCAGTACTTC. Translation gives CASSEANLEEQYF.